The sequence of this T cell receptor beta chain was determined in a study of blood T cell repertoires in COVID-19. For the study at large: T cells, B-cell-depleted T cells, or PBMCs supplied cDNA or gDNA.

This CDR3 spans 14 amino acids. Germline V gene lookup returns CDR1 SGHDN and CDR2 FVKESK. Trimming removed 2 bases from V and 2 bases from J, with 9 bases in between. Original processing notes: Amplification of reference gene primers was used by the study to estimate nucleated cell counts. Assay: immunoSEQ multiplex PCR; the TCRdb copy retains only in-frame clones and omits some. V and J calls and clone size are given by that table; D and trimming were obtained from the DNA. The top ten clones hold approximately 7% of a sample with about 160,000 clones, 70% to 85% of them seen once. One Seattle source followed patients from active infection through their disease course.

The source is a woman between 40 and 50 years old with COVID-19, enrolled during active disease. Sequenced input: peripheral blood. This sequence joins TRBV14 and TRBJ1-2, with D tentatively TRBD1 (5 bases). DNA of the CDR3: TGTGCCAGCAGCCAATTCCAGGGCAACTATGGCTACACCTTC. Protein sequence: CASSQFQGNYGYTF.